These 26 T cell receptor beta chains were all obtained from the same sample, sequenced in a study of blood T cells in healthy people across ages (dated by TCRdb to between 2014 and 2017). Library creation used 5' RACE. TCRdb names Illumina HiSeq 2500 as the instrument used. A second roughly 6 to 12 cycle PCR used a sample-barcoded 5' primer and a J-beta primer mix. TCRdb took the public reads, trimmed them with fastp at Q25, ran MiXCR for clone calling and kept in-frame beta chains. Entries are consolidated by CDR3 protein sequence, retaining the most common genes and DNA. Present in this sample are under 2 million distinct CDR3 sequences, around 36% of which were seen just once. Of the sample, about 11% falls within the top ten clones. Sequenced sample: blood. The receptor source for this set is a woman in her twenties or thirties in good health.

This clonotype was counted a few times. The rearrangement links TRBV3-1 to TRBJ2-7; D might be TRBD2 (6 bases). Trimming removed 0 bases from V and 1 base from J, with 16 bases in between. Germline V CDR1 and CDR2: LGHDT, YNNKEL (reference sequence). The CDR3 runs 17 residues. CDR3 coding DNA: TGTGCCAGCAGCCAAGATGGGAGCGGGTACCCTTCCTACGAGCAGTACTTC. Its protein is CASSQDGSGYPSYEQYF.

V gene TRBV7-2 combines with J gene TRBJ1-5; tentative D call: TRBD1 (5 bases). Trimming removed 3 bases at V and 2 bases at J, with 11 bases between. This CDR3 region has 15 residues. From germline, CDR1 is SGHTA and CDR2 FQGNSA. CDR3 DNA: TGTGCCAGCAGCTTGAGAGGGACCGGCAATCAGCCCCAGCATTTT. Its translation is CASSLRGTGNQPQHF.

The V and J genes are TRBV3-1 and TRBJ2-1; D unresolved. The germline CDR1 and CDR2 sequences are LGHDT and YNNKEL (reference sequence). V lost 0 bases to trimming and J lost 5 bases, with 14 bases between them. The CDR3 is made up of 16 amino acids. The CDR3 is CASSQDSRTLNNEQFF. CDR3 bases: TGTGCCAGCAGCCAAGATAGTAGGACCCTAAACAATGAGCAGTTCTTC.

The chain joins TRBV9 to TRBJ2-5; the match to TRBD2 covers 14 bases. The CDR3 loop spans 18 amino acids. Germline trimming cut 1 base from V and 5 bases from J; bases unmatched to any gene: 10. Per the germline V gene, CDR1 is SGDLS and CDR2 is YYNGEE. Written as DNA, the CDR3 is TGTGCCAGCAGCGTAAGCCCCCTCGGACTAGCGGGAGGCGAGACCCAGTACTTC. Amino acid sequence: CASSVSPLGLAGGETQYF.

The chain couples TRBV21-1 to TRBJ1-1; the table names TRBD1, a call not compared with the DNA. TRBV21-1 is shown as a pseudogene. This CDR3 spans 17 amino acids. The CDR3 bases are TGTGCCAGCAGCCTCATCGGGCCCGGGGGAAGGTACACTGAAGCTTTCTTT. Residues: CASSLIGPGGRYTEAFF.

This clonotype came up a few times. J is TRBJ1-2 and V is TRBV9; 8 bases are a match to TRBD1. The CDR3 contains 14 residues. The germline V gene has CDR1 SGDLS and CDR2 YYNGEE. With 6 bases clipped from V and 4 bases from J, the junction kept 8 bases outside the gene matches. The CDR3: CASNPGDRSYGYTF. The CDR3 DNA reads TGTGCCAGCAACCCCGGGGACAGGTCCTATGGCTACACCTTC.

On this clonotype: An end of the junction differs from the germline gene, which may be a read error. V and J are TRBV7-2 and TRBJ2-3; D not resolved. The germline gives CDR1 SGHTA, CDR2 FQGNSA. The CDR3 contains 13 residues. CDR3: CASSSNLWDTRYF. CDR3 DNA: TGTGCCAGCAGCTCTAACCTGTGGGATACGCGGTATTTT.

The rearrangement joins TRBV20-1 to TRBJ2-2; D may be TRBD2 (6 bases). Germline CDR1 DFQATT, CDR2 SNEGSKA (reference sequence). This CDR3 contains 14 residues. V gave up 6 bases and J gave up 7 bases, with 18 bases separating them. CDR3 in amino acids: CSATGTPGNGELFF. The CDR3 region has the DNA TGCAGTGCCACTGGGACTCCGGGTAACGGGGAGCTGTTTTTT.

For the CDR3, the DNA is TGCGCCAGCAGCTACCTAACGGGGGATACGACTTTCTTT. Translation: CASSYLTGDTTFF. The rearrangement uses TRBV5-1 and TRBJ1-1; TRBD1 might be the D (5 bases). V shed 3 bases and J shed 12 bases, with 18 bases lying between them. The CDR3 is 13 amino acids. Looked up from germline, CDR1 is SGHRS and CDR2 is YFSETQ. The variable domain in full, with the rest retrieved from reference TRBV5-1 and TRBJ1-1, is KAGVTQTPRYLIKTRGQQVTLSCSPISGHRSVSWYQQTPGQGLQFLFEYFSETQRNKGNFPGRFSGRQFSNSRSEMNVSTLELGDSALYLCASSYLTGDTTFFGQGTRLTVV.

The gene calls are TRBV9 and TRBJ1-4; tentative D call: TRBD1 (6 bases). The CDR3 has 15 amino acids. Trimming cost V 0 bases and J 4 bases, with 10 bases left between them. From germline, CDR1 is SGDLS and CDR2 YYNGEE. The CDR3 region has the DNA TGTGCCAGCAGCGTAGGTGGGGGCATTAATGAAAAACTGTTTTTT. Amino acid sequence: CASSVGGGINEKLFF.

This clonotype was seen more than once but under ten times. The chain has TRBV29-1 and TRBJ2-4; a possible D gene is TRBD1 (5 bases). The CDR3 runs to 13 residues. Trimming stripped 5 bases from V and 3 bases from J, with 11 bases between. Germline CDR1 reads SQVTM; CDR2 reads ANQGSEA. CDR3 DNA: TGCAGCGTTCCACAGGTAGACAAAAACATTCAGTACTTC. Encoded protein: CSVPQVDKNIQYF.

This clonotype was recorded a few times. This rearrangement joins TRBV10-2 to TRBJ2-1; 7 bases match TRBD1. CDR1 is WSHSY, CDR2 SAAADI, per germline. The CDR3 has 13 residues. V trimming: 10 bases; J trimming: 0 bases; junction bases outside the gene matches: 3. The CDR3: CATDRDSYNEQFF. The CDR3 DNA sequence: TGCGCCACCGACAGGGACTCCTACAATGAGCAGTTCTTC.

This clonotype was picked up a small number of times. The J gene is TRBJ2-3, the V gene TRBV28; either TRBD1 or TRBD2 may fit D (5 bases each). The CDR3 spans 15 residues. V was pared by 4 bases and J by 1 base, with 12 bases between. Germline CDR1 and CDR2: MDHEN and SYDVKM. In DNA, the CDR3 is TGTGCCAGCAGTTATCTCTTGGGGGGCACAGATACGCAGTATTTT. Its protein product is CASSYLLGGTDTQYF.

V is TRBV21-1 and J is TRBJ1-6; the table's D gene call, TRBD1, was not cross checked with the DNA. TRBV21-1 corresponds to a pseudogene. The CDR3 spans 14 residues. The CDR3 DNA follows: TGTGCCAGCAACGGACAGAGCTATAATTCACCCCTCCACTTT. This gives the protein CASNGQSYNSPLHF.

The V and J genes are TRBV27 and TRBJ2-1; D is perhaps TRBD1 (6 bases). Germline values: CDR1 MNHEY, CDR2 SMNVEV (reference sequence). The CDR3 spans 17 residues. Trimming took off 2 bases at V and 3 bases at J, with 17 bases between the two ends. This chain's CDR3 is CASSLAPHREGYNEQFF. The CDR3 coding sequence is TGTGCCAGCAGTTTAGCTCCTCACAGGGAAGGCTACAATGAGCAGTTCTTC.

This clonotype was recorded at least ten times. The genes are TRBV6-2 or TRBV6-3 and TRBJ2-7; the D gene is possibly TRBD1 (6 bases). The CDR3 covers 14 residues. Germline V CDR1 and CDR2: MNHEY, SVGEGT. V was clipped by 4 bases and J by 5 bases, with 15 bases between them. Written as DNA, the CDR3 is TGTGCCAGCAGTTCCGAGGGGGAAAAGGACGAGCAGTACTTC. Amino acids: CASSSEGEKDEQYF.

Ten or more counts support this clonotype. The gene calls are TRBV4-2 and TRBJ2-3; 7 bases align to TRBD2. The CDR3 is 15 residues long. The V and J ends lost 0 bases and 5 bases, in that order; junction bases with no gene match: 5. CDR1 LGHNA and CDR2 YNFKEQ come from the germline V gene. The CDR3 DNA reads as TGTGCCAGCAGCCAAGACATCGCGGGAGAAGATACGCAGTATTTT. Protein sequence: CASSQDIAGEDTQYF.

The chain combines TRBV7-6 with TRBJ2-3; 7 nucleotides line up with TRBD2. V was clipped by 5 bases and J by 2 bases; unmatched bases: 10. Germline V gives CDR1 SGHVS, CDR2 FNYEAQ. The CDR3 runs 16 residues. CDR3 DNA: TGTGCCAGCAGCCCTAAGTACCGGGAGGCCACAGATACGCAGTATTTT. Protein product: CASSPKYREATDTQYF.

For this clonotype: Sequence at one end of the junction differs from germline and may be a read error. The CDR3 here is CSASAAVETFF. The CDR3 coding sequence is TGCAGTGCTAGCGCAGCCGTTGAAACTTTCTTT. The V gene is TRBV20-1, the J gene TRBJ1-1; D is unclear. The CDR3 has 11 residues. CDR1 and CDR2 (germline): DFQATT, SNEGSKA (reference sequence).

The chain is built from TRBV7-9 and TRBJ2-5; 7 positions agree with TRBD2. Germline assignment: CDR1 SEHNR and CDR2 FQNEAQ (reference sequence). The V segment lost 6 bases and the J segment 2 bases; nucleotides outside the gene matches: 12. There are 16 residues in the CDR3. The CDR3 DNA reads TGTGCCAGCAGTCTTAGAAGCGGGGACTTGCAAGAGACCCAGTACTTC. Amino acids: CASSLRSGDLQETQYF. The full variable domain, its missing parts supplied by reference TRBV7-9 and TRBJ2-5, is DTGVSQNPRHKITKRGQNVTFRCDPISEHNRLYWYRQTLGQGPEFLTYFQNEAQLEKSRLLSDRFSAERPKGSFSTLEIQRTEQGDSAMYLCASSLRSGDLQETQYFGPGTRLLVL.

The CDR3: CATSRDPHVNEQFF. CDR3 nucleotides: TGTGCCACCAGCAGAGATCCACATGTGAATGAGCAGTTCTTC. This chain uses TRBV15 with TRBJ2-1; D is unclear. Germline CDR1 LNHNV, CDR2 YYDKDF (reference sequence). The CDR3 runs to 14 residues. Between the trimmed V and J ends, which lost 0 bases and 7 bases, there was a span of 10 bases.

The table lists this clonotype with a few counts. The chain combines TRBV25-1 with TRBJ1-2; weak D call: TRBD1 (6 bases). This CDR3 contains 14 residues. Germline V lookup: CDR1 MGHDK, CDR2 SYGVNS. V lost 2 bases and J lost 8, with 15 bases in between. CDR3 in amino acids: CASSEPGGKGGYTF. Here the CDR3 DNA reads TGTGCCAGCAGTGAACCCGGGGGCAAGGGAGGCTACACCTTC.

This clonotype was detected a few times. The rearrangement links TRBV7-2 to TRBJ2-4; perhaps D is TRBD1 or TRBD2 (5 bases each). Near its end, the DNA agrees better with TRBJ2-7, so the J call may be wrong. The CDR3 length is 15 residues. Germline lookup yields CDR1 SGHTA and CDR2 FQGNSA. CDR3 sequence reads: CASSLVGTESYEQYF. CDR3 nucleotide sequence: TGTGCCAGCAGCTTAGTCGGGACGGAAAGCTACGAGCAGTACTTC.

There are many counts of this clonotype. V usage is TRBV25-1 and J usage is TRBJ2-6; D may match TRBD1 or TRBD2 (5 bases each). Germline V CDR1 and CDR2: MGHDK, SYGVNS. Trimming removed 4 bases from V and 4 bases from J, with 14 bases in between. The CDR3 loop spans 16 amino acids. CDR3 coding DNA: TGTGCCAGCAGTGCCCAACCGGGACGAGGGGCCAACGTCCTGACTTTC. Translating it yields CASSAQPGRGANVLTF.

The chain combines TRBV27 with TRBJ2-5; 8 positions match TRBD2. Germline assignment: CDR1 MNHEY and CDR2 SMNVEV (reference sequence). Losses at the gene ends were 4 bases for V and 5 bases for J; bases not matched to a gene: 9. This CDR3 comprises 15 residues. CDR3 DNA: TGTGCCAGCAGTTCCGGGAGGGCGGCGGGGGAGACCCAGTACTTC. It codes for CASSSGRAAGETQYF.

The rearrangement joins TRBV6-1 to TRBJ2-3, with 8 bases lining up with TRBD2. Unmatched junction bases numbered 5, after V lost 11 bases and J lost 1 base. Germline CDR1 reads MNHNS; CDR2 reads SASEGT. The CDR3 length is 13 residues. The CDR3 DNA sequence: TGTGCCGGGACGGGAGGGCGCACAGATACGCAGTATTTT. Encoded protein: CAGTGGRTDTQYF.